These 12 T cell receptor beta chains originate from one sample sequenced in a study of blood T cell repertoires in COVID-19. The assay was immunoSEQ multiplex PCR, and TCRdb's table has in-frame clones only and misses some. The table includes approximately 200,000 clones, about 85% detected once. Specimen: peripheral blood. Receptor source: a middle-aged man with acute or convalescent COVID-19.

This clone turned up a few times. CDR3: CASSGQGAIGGEQFF. The DNA for the CDR3 is TGTGCCAGCAGCGGACAGGGGGCGATCGGAGGTGAGCAGTTCTTC. This sequence joins TRBV9 and TRBJ2-1; 10 bases line up with TRBD1. CDR1 SGDLS and CDR2 YYNGEE come from the germline V gene. The CDR3 length is 15 residues. Trimming took 3 bases from V and 9 from J; bases not matched to a gene: 9.

The V gene is TRBV27, the J gene TRBJ1-2, with D possibly being TRBD1 (5 bases). Trimming pared 5 bases from V and 3 bases from J, leaving 13 bases between. The germline V gene has CDR1 MNHEY and CDR2 SMNVEV (reference sequence). The CDR3 is 14 amino acids. CDR3 sequence: CASSLRRVDYGYTF. In nucleotides, the CDR3 is TGTGCCAGCAGTCTACGCAGGGTGGACTATGGCTACACCTTC.

V usage is TRBV7-2 and J usage is TRBJ2-1, with TRBD2 matching over 8 bases. The germline V gene has CDR1 SGHTA and CDR2 FQGNSA. Trimming took 4 bases from V and 3 from J; bases not matched to a gene: 11. The CDR3 has 17 amino acids. The CDR3 DNA reads TGTGCCAGCAGCTACCGGAGCGGGGGAGTAGTCTACAATGAGCAGTTCTTC. This sequence encodes CASSYRSGGVVYNEQFF.

The rearrangement uses TRBV4-1 and TRBJ1-2; D might be TRBD1 (5 bases). The CDR3 totals 16 residues. V was pared by 0 bases and J by 3 bases, with 14 bases between. Germline V CDR1 and CDR2: MGHRA, YSYEKL. CDR3 sequence reads: CASSQDYGAAYYGYTF. The DNA of the CDR3 is TGCGCCAGCAGCCAAGATTATGGGGCTGCGTACTATGGCTACACCTTC.

The V gene is TRBV2, the J gene TRBJ1-1; D ambiguous. The CDR3 consists of 14 residues. Trimming removed 2 bases from V and 2 bases from J, with 9 bases in between. Per germline, CDR1 SNHLY and CDR2 FYNNEI. CDR3 region: CASSESPGNTEAFF. Here the CDR3 DNA reads TGTGCCAGCAGTGAATCGCCGGGAAACACTGAAGCTTTCTTT.

The gene calls are TRBV7-3 and TRBJ1-2; 7 bases align to TRBD1. The CDR3 has 15 residues. Trimming cost V 4 bases and J 2 bases; bases outside gene matches: 7. Looked up from germline, CDR1 is SGHTA and CDR2 is FQGTGA. The CDR3 DNA reads as TGTGCCAGCAGCTGGCAGGGGGACCAAAACTATGGCTACACCTTC. Translated, it gives CASSWQGDQNYGYTF.

The chain couples TRBV2 to TRBJ2-6; TRBD1 agrees at 9 bases. CDR3 length: 15 amino acids. Losses at the gene ends were 7 bases for V and 0 bases for J; bases not matched to a gene: 1. Per germline, CDR1 SNHLY and CDR2 FYNNEI. In DNA, the CDR3 is TGTGCCAGCAAGGACAGGGGCTCTGGGGCCAACGTCCTGACTTTC. Translated: CASKDRGSGANVLTF.

This clone has only one observation. The DNA of the CDR3 is TGTGCCAGCAGGGGACAGGGCGGTCAGCCCCAGCATTTT. This gives the protein CASRGQGGQPQHF. This sequence joins TRBV27 and TRBJ1-5; TRBD1 agrees at 9 bases. Germline CDR1 MNHEY, CDR2 SMNVEV (reference sequence). The CDR3 sequence is 13 residues long. The V gene end was trimmed by 6 bases and the J gene end by 6 bases; junction bases not matched to a gene: 3.

The J gene is TRBJ1-1, the V gene TRBV4-3; weak D call: TRBD1 (6 bases). Per the germline V gene, CDR1 is LGHNA and CDR2 is YSLEER. The CDR3 extends over 13 amino acids. V lost 0 bases and J lost 9, with 11 bases in between. CDR3 DNA sequence: TGCGCCAGCAGCCAAGATGGGGACACACAAGCTTTCTTT. This translates into CASSQDGDTQAFF.

The chain links TRBV2 to TRBJ1-2; D remains unclear. Germline loops: CDR1 SNHLY, CDR2 FYNNEI. The ends were cut back, 0 bases at V and 3 bases at J, with 5 bases in the middle. This CDR3 is 13 amino acids long. This CDR3 is CASSEAEDYGYTF. DNA of the CDR3: TGTGCCAGCAGTGAAGCTGAGGACTATGGCTACACCTTC.

This chain connects TRBV5-5 to TRBJ2-1, with TRBD1 identical over 10 bases. CDR3 length: 15 residues. Germline assignment: CDR1 SGHKS and CDR2 YYEKEE (reference sequence). The V gene end was trimmed by 5 bases and the J gene end by 7 bases; junction bases not matched to a gene: 9. The CDR3 DNA reads as TGTGCCAGCAGGCCGGAGACAGGGGGCTCTAATGAGCAGTTCTTC. Protein: CASRPETGGSNEQFF.

The chain uses TRBV29-1 and TRBJ2-2; 7 positions match TRBD1. This CDR3 spans 13 amino acids. Germline CDR1 and CDR2: SQVTM and ANQGSEA. The V segment lost 6 bases and the J segment 2 bases; nucleotides outside the gene matches: 3. This CDR3 is CSVRDSNTGELFF. CDR3 nucleotide sequence: TGCAGCGTGAGGGACAGCAACACCGGGGAGCTGTTTTTT.